What follows are 12 T cell receptor beta chains derived from one specimen sequenced in a study of memory CD4+ T cells and cytomegalovirus serostatus. Single viable CD3+CD4+CD8-CD45RO+ cells were sorted as the memory CD4+ T cells. The protocol was immunoSEQ multiplex PCR, while the TCRdb copy is restricted to in-frame clones and leaves out a portion. The data contain around 25,000 clones, 60% to 85% of them singletons. The sample comprised memory CD4+ T cells from blood. The receptors were sampled from an adult in good health and CMV-seronegative.

This chain uses TRBV18 with TRBJ1-1, with D perhaps matching TRBD1 (6 bases). Trimming left V 4 bases short and J 0 bases short, with 12 bases between. CDR3 size: 15 residues. Germline V gene sequence: CDR1 KGHSH, CDR2 LQKENI. This chain's CDR3 is CASSLRGGMNTEAFF. The CDR3 bases are TGTGCCAGCTCACTTCGAGGGGGGATGAACACTGAAGCTTTCTTT.

The rearrangement joins TRBV27 to TRBJ2-6, with a possible D match to TRBD2 (6 bases). The V and J ends lost 5 bases and 0 bases respectively, with 11 bases between them. CDR3 length: 16 residues. Germline V gene lookup returns CDR1 MNHEY and CDR2 SMNVEV (reference sequence). CDR3: CASSPGLTSGANVLTF. In nucleotides, the CDR3 is TGTGCCAGCAGTCCGGGACTGACCTCTGGGGCCAACGTCCTGACTTTC.

This chain uses TRBV9 with TRBJ2-5; D is possibly TRBD1 or TRBD2 (5 bases each). CDR1 and CDR2 from the germline V gene are SGDLS and YYNGEE. The CDR3 length is 16 residues. V lost 0 bases and J 5 bases, leaving 17 bases between the germline ends. The CDR3 spells CASSVGVGDRRETQYF. CDR3 sequence (DNA): TGTGCCAGCAGCGTAGGCGTAGGGGACCGGAGGGAGACCCAGTACTTC.

The V and J genes are TRBV5-6 and TRBJ2-7, with D unclear. Trimming pared 1 base from V and 3 bases from J, leaving 17 bases between. CDR1 and CDR2 from the germline V gene are SGHDT and YYEEEE. CDR3 size: 16 residues. The CDR3 loop reads CASSLYTDRPLYEQYF. In DNA, the CDR3 is TGTGCCAGCAGCTTGTATACAGACCGACCCCTCTACGAGCAGTACTTC.

The V call is TRBV4-1, the J call TRBJ2-7, with 8 bases fitting TRBD2. The CDR3 loop spans 17 amino acids. Per germline, CDR1 MGHRA and CDR2 YSYEKL. V lost 3 bases and J lost 2; bases outside the gene matches: 12. CDR3 in DNA: TGCGCCAGCAGCCAGCTCCCACTAGCGGAGGGACCCTACGAGCAGTACTTC. Its translation is CASSQLPLAEGPYEQYF.

This clone was recorded only once. The chain is built from TRBV19 and TRBJ1-3, with TRBD1 matching over 8 bases. In germline, CDR1 is LNHDA, CDR2 SQIVND (reference sequence). The CDR3 contains 15 residues. The ends lost 9 bases at V and 0 bases at J; junction bases unmatched: 7. The CDR3 sequence is CASRRDRSSGNTIYF. The DNA of the CDR3 is TGTGCCAGCCGCCGGGACAGGAGCTCTGGAAACACCATATATTTT.

This chain connects TRBV11-2 to TRBJ1-2; D not certain. Germline V gives CDR1 SGHAT, CDR2 FQNNGV. The CDR3 contains 13 residues. Trimming cost V 3 bases and J 8 bases, with 13 bases left between them. The CDR3 here is CASSFYGVNGYTF. CDR3 in DNA: TGTGCCAGCAGCTTTTATGGTGTTAACGGCTACACCTTC.

The V call is TRBV4-3, the J call TRBJ2-5; maybe TRBD2 (5 bases). V was trimmed by 0 bases and J by 7 bases, leaving 12 bases between them. The CDR3 has 14 amino acids. Germline lookup yields CDR1 LGHNA and CDR2 YSLEER. CDR3 residues: CASSQDGVRGTQYF. The CDR3 DNA reads as TGCGCCAGCAGCCAAGACGGGGTCCGGGGGACCCAGTACTTC.

This clone was detected a few times. The V and J genes are TRBV7-2 and TRBJ2-1; D is possibly TRBD1 or TRBD2 (5 bases each). CDR3 size: 16 residues. V gave up 3 bases and J gave up 0 bases, with 12 bases separating them. Germline V gene data show CDR1 as SGHTA and CDR2 as FQGNSA. Here the CDR3 reads CASSFYPGSSYNEQFF. In DNA, the CDR3 is TGTGCCAGCAGCTTTTACCCAGGGAGCTCCTACAATGAGCAGTTCTTC.

The chain uses TRBV5-1 and TRBJ2-2; D ambiguous. The CDR3 contains 15 residues. V was cut by 2 bases and J by 0 bases, with 8 bases left in between. Germline V gives CDR1 SGHRS, CDR2 YFSETQ. Here the CDR3 reads CASSFDTANTGELFF. CDR3 DNA sequence: TGCGCCAGCAGCTTTGACACCGCGAACACCGGGGAGCTGTTTTTT.

The chain links TRBV6-1 to TRBJ2-7; D is undetermined. The V end was cut by 2 bases, the J end by 0 bases, with 11 bases between. Germline CDR1 is MNHNS and CDR2 is SASEGT. The CDR3 consists of 15 residues. For the CDR3, the DNA is TGTGCCAGCAGTGAATCTATGGCGGCCTCCTACGAGCAGTACTTC. It codes for CASSESMAASYEQYF.

This chain links TRBV27 with TRBJ1-1, with 9 bases matching TRBD1. The CDR3 extends over 17 amino acids. V dropped 6 bases and J dropped 5; count of bases not matched to a gene: 16. The germline V gene has CDR1 MNHEY and CDR2 SMNVEV (reference sequence). This chain's CDR3 is CASSLVIRPTGGTEAFF. Here the CDR3 DNA reads TGTGCCAGCAGCCTCGTTATCCGTCCGACAGGGGGGACTGAAGCTTTCTTT.